The 7 T cell receptor beta chains below all came from one sample that was sequenced in a study of PD-1 blockade in classical Hodgkin lymphoma. All patients experienced relapse after autologous stem cell transplantation, and brentuximab vedotin exposure was variable. The table came from immunoSEQ multiplex PCR; TCRdb's copy has only in-frame clones and leaves some out. The sample has 30,000 to 40,000 clones, approximately 80% seen once. The input for sequencing was peripheral blood mononuclear cells (PBMCs), taken at baseline. These receptors were taken from a human donor with classical Hodgkin lymphoma.

This clone was seen more than once but under ten times. The chain has TRBV6-6 and TRBJ1-3, with no clear D. CDR3 length equals 13 residues. Germline V gene lookup returns CDR1 MNHNY and CDR2 SVGAGI (reference sequence). The ends were cut back, 4 bases at V and 4 bases at J, with 8 bases in the middle. Here the CDR3 DNA reads TGTGCCAGCAGTTCTCAAAGGGGAAACACCATATATTTT. Protein sequence: CASSSQRGNTIYF.

This chain links TRBV7-6 with TRBJ2-7, with 7 bases aligning to TRBD1. The trim removed 1 base at V and 5 bases at J, leaving 5 bases unmatched. Germline CDR1 reads SGHVS; CDR2 reads FNYEAQ. The CDR3 runs to 14 residues. CDR3 sequence: CASSLENRGNEQYF. The CDR3 DNA sequence: TGTGCCAGCAGCTTAGAAAACAGGGGAAACGAGCAGTACTTC.

The chain carries TRBV6-1 and TRBJ1-4; D perhaps matches TRBD1 (5 bases). Trimming took 6 bases from V and 5 from J, leaving 13 bases between them. Germline V CDR1 and CDR2: MNHNS, SASEGT. This CDR3 has 14 amino acids. CDR3 region: CASRRDGGNEKLFF. The CDR3 DNA is TGTGCCAGCAGAAGGGACGGGGGGAATGAAAAACTGTTTTTT.

The chain is built from TRBV4-2 and TRBJ2-3; the match to TRBD2 covers 15 bases. This CDR3 contains 20 residues. Trimming cost V 2 bases and J 1 base; bases outside gene matches: 10. Per the germline V gene, CDR1 is LGHNA and CDR2 is YNFKEQ. The CDR3 coding sequence is TGTGCCAGCAGCCAACCGGGACTAGCGGGGGGCAATGGAGGCACAGATACGCAGTATTTT. This translates into CASSQPGLAGGNGGTDTQYF.

This clone was seen a few times. The chain links TRBV7-3 to TRBJ1-1, with 7 bases matching TRBD1. The CDR3 loop spans 14 amino acids. Trimming at V came to 4 bases and at J to 4 bases, leaving 6 bases not matched to a gene. The germline gives CDR1 SGHTA, CDR2 FQGTGA. The CDR3 region is CASSSQGGGTEAFF. DNA of the CDR3: TGTGCCAGCAGCTCGCAGGGGGGCGGCACTGAAGCTTTCTTT.

The rearrangement joins TRBV2 to TRBJ2-2, with D hard to call. The CDR3 has 12 amino acids. V lost 6 bases and J 1 base, leaving 3 bases between the germline ends. Germline assignment: CDR1 SNHLY and CDR2 FYNNEI. CDR3 nucleotides: TGTGCCAGCAGGAGGAACACCGGGGAGCTGTTTTTT. It codes for CASRRNTGELFF.

The chain recombines TRBV4-3 with TRBJ2-1; tentative D call: TRBD1 (5 bases). The germline V gene has CDR1 LGHNA and CDR2 YSLEER. This CDR3 region has 14 residues. With 1 base removed from V and 9 bases from J, the gap between germline ends came to 13 bases. This chain's CDR3 is CASSQGAGSSEQFF. Here the CDR3 DNA reads TGCGCCAGCAGCCAAGGGGCAGGGTCGAGTGAGCAGTTCTTC.